A single sample gave rise to the 22 T cell receptor beta chains below, sequenced in a study of T cells in Graves' hyperthyroidism and ophthalmopathy. Amplification yielded TCR beta CDR3 regions, with RNA transcripts as the source. In the first-round RT-PCR of the TCR CDR3, the HTBI primer set was used. One entry per CDR3 protein results from TCRdb running MiXCR on the multiplex PCR reads. This table has about 380,000 distinct CDR3 sequences, roughly 18% appearing once. Specimen: blood. The receptors here all came from a man younger than 30 with Graves' ophthalmopathy.

This clonotype was found many times. V is TRBV5-5 and J is TRBJ1-3, with 7 positions matching TRBD1. The CDR3 spans 16 residues. Trimming took 4 bases from V and 5 from J; bases not matched to a gene: 12. Per germline, CDR1 SGHKS and CDR2 YYEKEE (reference sequence). The CDR3, as DNA: TGTGCCAGCAGCCCGACCTCGACAGGGAATCGAAACACCATATATTTT. Its protein is CASSPTSTGNRNTIYF. Variable domain in full (rest from reference TRBV5-5 and TRBJ1-3): DAGVTQSPTHLIKTRGQQVTLRCSPISGHKSVSWYQQVLGQGPQFIFQYYEKEERGRGNFPDRFSARQFPNYSSELNVNALLLGDSALYLCASSPTSTGNRNTIYFGEGSWLTVV.

The sample holds many counts of this clonotype. The rearrangement uses TRBV27 and TRBJ1-1; D remains ambiguous. Germline assignment: CDR1 MNHEY and CDR2 SMNVEV (reference sequence). The CDR3 runs to 14 residues. V shed 2 bases and J shed 4 bases, with 11 bases lying between them. CDR3 in amino acids: CASSLMSFGTEAFF. CDR3 DNA sequence: TGTGCCAGCAGTTTAATGAGTTTCGGCACTGAAGCTTTCTTT.

In this sample, this clonotype turned up many times. In DNA form, the CDR3 reads TGCGCCAGCAGCCTGAGAGGGGTCCACGAGCAGTACTTC. Translation: CASSLRGVHEQYF. The V and J genes are TRBV5-1 and TRBJ2-7; the D call may be TRBD1 or TRBD2 (5 bases each). V was clipped by 4 bases and J by 5 bases, with 13 bases between them. Per germline, CDR1 SGHRS and CDR2 YFSETQ. The CDR3 is 13 amino acids.

This clonotype was counted ten times or more. V and J are TRBV20-1 and TRBJ2-1, with 11 bases that match TRBD2. The germline gives CDR1 DFQATT, CDR2 SNEGSKA (reference sequence). The CDR3 is 14 amino acids. V trimming: 5 bases; J trimming: 6 bases; junction bases outside the gene matches: 6. As DNA, the CDR3 is TGCAGTGCTCCCGGCCTAGCGGGGGGCAATGAGCAGTTCTTC. Encoded protein: CSAPGLAGGNEQFF.

V gene TRBV6-2 or TRBV6-3 combines with J gene TRBJ2-3; 10 bases line up with TRBD2. Germline V CDR1 and CDR2: MNHEY, SVGEGT. This CDR3 region has 14 residues. The junction had 4 bases not matched to a gene; V was cut back by 5 bases and J by 5 bases. The CDR3 here is CASSLAGAEDTQYF. The CDR3 DNA is TGTGCCAGCAGTCTAGCGGGGGCCGAAGATACGCAGTATTTT.

At least ten counts were recorded for this clonotype. This chain uses TRBV10-3 with TRBJ1-3; the D is unclear. V lost 8 bases and J 8 bases, leaving 19 bases between the germline ends. The CDR3 covers 14 residues. Germline V lookup: CDR1 ENHRY, CDR2 SYGVKD. Written as DNA, the CDR3 is TGTGCCATCGGAGACACCCGTCTAGCGGACACCATATATTTT. Translated, it gives CAIGDTRLADTIYF.

This clonotype appeared a few times. The chain joins TRBV20-1 to TRBJ2-2, with 7 bases aligning to TRBD2. The germline CDR1 and CDR2 sequences are DFQATT and SNEGSKA (reference sequence). The CDR3 consists of 14 residues. The V segment lost 2 bases and the J segment 2 bases; nucleotides outside the gene matches: 2. The CDR3 nucleotides are TGCAGTGCTAGACCTAGCGGAAACACCGGGGAGCTGTTTTTT. It yields the protein CSARPSGNTGELFF.

This clonotype was counted between two and nine times. The chain recombines TRBV29-1 with TRBJ1-1, with unresolved D. V lost 3 bases and J 3 bases, leaving 17 bases between the germline ends. Looked up from germline, CDR1 is SQVTM and CDR2 is ANQGSEA. The CDR3 runs 15 residues. This chain's CDR3 is CSVDGVGRSYTEAFF. The CDR3 nucleotides are TGCAGCGTTGACGGGGTGGGCAGATCGTACACTGAAGCTTTCTTT.

This clonotype was counted at least ten times. A read error may account for a junction end that differs from germline. V gene TRBV7-9 combines with J gene TRBJ2-2; D gene ambiguous. The CDR3 spans 15 residues. Germline assignment: CDR1 SEHNR and CDR2 FQNEAQ (reference sequence). In DNA form, the CDR3 reads TGTGCCAGCAGCTTGACCAGCCTGAACATCGGGGAGCTGTTTTTT. Translated, it gives CASSLTSLNIGELFF. The complete variable domain, with remaining parts taken from reference TRBV7-9 and TRBJ2-2, reads DTGVSQNPRHKITKRGQNVTFRCDPISEHNRLYWYRQTLGQGPEFLTYFQNEAQLEKSRLLSDRFSAERPKGSFSTLEIQRTEQGDSAMYLCASSLTSLNIGELFFGEGSRLTVL.

This clonotype was observed at least ten times. The V gene is TRBV11-2, the J gene TRBJ2-7, with D tentatively TRBD1 (5 bases). V was pared by 5 bases and J by 6 bases, with 20 bases between. There are 15 residues in the CDR3. CDR1 is SGHAT and CDR2 is FQNNGV in the germline V gene. The CDR3 loop reads CASSARGRQQFEQYF. CDR3 bases: TGTGCCAGCAGCGCCAGAGGTAGACAGCAATTCGAGCAGTACTTC.

This clonotype was observed many times. The chain employs TRBV20-1 and TRBJ2-3, with unresolved D. The CDR3 has 11 amino acids. Germline assignment: CDR1 DFQATT and CDR2 SNEGSKA (reference sequence). The CDR3 bases are TGCACCGTGTCTGACACAGATACGCAGTATTTT. Its translation is CTVSDTDTQYF.

This clonotype has at least ten counts. This chain connects TRBV20-1 to TRBJ1-1; TRBD1 might be the D (5 bases). Germline-derived CDR1 and CDR2 are DFQATT and SNEGSKA (reference sequence). The CDR3 totals 12 residues. Between the trimmed V and J ends, which lost 3 bases and 5 bases, there was a span of 10 bases. This chain's CDR3 is CSARTGGTEAFF. As DNA, the CDR3 is TGCAGTGCTAGGACGGGGGGTACTGAAGCTTTCTTT.

This clonotype came up many times. The chain couples TRBV20-1 to TRBJ2-7; 8 bases are shared with TRBD1. The germline CDR1 and CDR2 sequences are DFQATT and SNEGSKA (reference sequence). The CDR3 runs to 14 residues. The J segment lost 5 bases and the V segment lost 2 bases, leaving 8 bases of the junction unmatched. CDR3 amino acids: CSARWTGFTDEQYF. The CDR3 bases are TGCAGTGCTAGATGGACAGGGTTTACTGACGAGCAGTACTTC.

This clonotype has a count of ten or more. The V gene is TRBV7-3, the J gene TRBJ2-3, with 8 bases aligning to TRBD1. CDR1 SGHTA and CDR2 FQGTGA come from the germline V gene. The CDR3 is 14 residues long. The J segment lost 6 bases and the V segment lost 4 bases, leaving 6 bases of the junction unmatched. In DNA form, the CDR3 reads TGTGCCAGCAGCTCCGGACAGGGCATGGATACGCAGTATTTT. Translating gives CASSSGQGMDTQYF.

The chain recombines TRBV10-2 with TRBJ1-3; D remains ambiguous. CDR3 length equals 18 residues. Germline V CDR1 and CDR2: WSHSY, SAAADI. Trimming left V 0 bases short and J 4 bases short, with 19 bases between. The chain's CDR3 is CASSESVGYNPLGNTIYF. The CDR3 DNA is TGCGCCAGCAGTGAGTCAGTGGGCTATAACCCGCTGGGAAACACCATATATTTT.

This clonotype was observed a few times. The junction shows a germline mismatch at one end, possibly a read error. V gene TRBV9 combines with J gene TRBJ1-1; TRBD1 matches 9 bases. The CDR3 extends over 14 amino acids. CDR1 is SGDLS and CDR2 is YYNGEE in the germline V gene. CDR3 bases: TGTGCCAGCAGCGCGACAGGGGGGAACACTGAAGCCCTCTTT. As protein: CASSATGGNTEALF.

This clonotype was seen a few times. V and J are TRBV6-1 and TRBJ1-6; D is uncertain. The CDR3 has 13 amino acids. The ends were cut back, 2 bases at V and 6 bases at J, with 5 bases in the middle. CDR1 and CDR2 from the germline V gene are MNHNS and SASEGT. In DNA form, the CDR3 reads TGTGCCAGCAGTGAAAACCCTAATTCACCCCTCCACTTT. This translates into CASSENPNSPLHF.

The table lists this clonotype with many counts. The genes are TRBV12-3 or TRBV12-4 and TRBJ2-5; D is perhaps TRBD2 (6 bases). The CDR3 runs 13 residues. The V end was cut by 6 bases, the J end by 4 bases, with 12 bases between. As DNA, the CDR3 is TGTGCCAGCAGACGAGGGGAGGCAGAGACCCAGTACTTC. This sequence encodes CASRRGEAETQYF.

This clonotype was found many times. J is TRBJ2-7 and V is TRBV7-8, with unresolved D. V lost 8 bases, J lost 0 bases, and 5 bases lay in between. Looked up from germline, CDR1 is SGHVS and CDR2 is FQNEAQ. The CDR3 covers 11 residues. Here the CDR3 DNA reads TGTGCCAGCGGCGGCTCCTACGAGCAGTACTTC. Encoded protein: CASGGSYEQYF.

This clonotype came up many times. V and J are TRBV3-1 and TRBJ2-7, with 8 bases aligning to TRBD1. The CDR3 totals 15 residues. CDR1 LGHDT and CDR2 YNNKEL come from the germline V gene (reference sequence). Trimming cost V 4 bases and J 5 bases; bases outside gene matches: 10. CDR3 region: CASSRHVTGGNEQYF. The DNA of the CDR3 is TGTGCCAGCAGCCGTCACGTCACAGGGGGTAACGAGCAGTACTTC.

This clonotype came up many times. The chain joins TRBV20-1 to TRBJ1-1; D is undetermined. Between the trimmed V and J ends, which lost 0 bases and 5 bases, there was a span of 16 bases. The CDR3 is made up of 15 amino acids. The germline V gene encodes CDR1 DFQATT and CDR2 SNEGSKA (reference sequence). In DNA, the CDR3 is TGCAGTGCTAGAGAAATGGCGGGGATTGGGACTGAAGCTTTCTTT. This encodes CSAREMAGIGTEAFF.

This clonotype appeared a few times. J is TRBJ1-1 and V is TRBV29-1, with D maybe TRBD1 (5 bases). The V gene's germline CDR1 is SQVTM and CDR2 ANQGSEA. The CDR3 totals 11 residues. V was trimmed by 8 bases and J by 4 bases, leaving 11 bases between them. In nucleotides, the CDR3 is TGCAGCCCTGGGGGGGTCACTGAAGCTTTCTTT. This translates into CSPGGVTEAFF.